These 22 T cell receptor beta chains were all obtained from the same sample, sequenced in a study of type 1 and type 2 diabetes patients. PCR was run on genomic DNA. The TCR beta CDR3 region was amplified using 30 forward and 13 reverse primers. MiXCR, applied by TCRdb to the multiplex PCR reads, yields one record per CDR3 protein. The sample gives a few hundred thousand distinct CDR3 sequences, 40% to 50% of which show up once; roughly 13% is in the top ten. What was sequenced was peripheral blood mononuclear cells (PBMCs). These receptors originate from a man younger than 35 with type 2 diabetes.

The rearrangement uses TRBV5-5 and TRBJ2-5; D unclear. Germline V gene sequence: CDR1 SGHKS, CDR2 YYEKEE (reference sequence). Deletions cut 3 bases from V and 5 bases from J, with 17 bases between. The CDR3 spans 15 residues. In nucleotides, the CDR3 is TGTGCCAGCAGCTCCTCCCTACACGATCGGGAGACCCAGTACTTC. It translates to CASSSSLHDRETQYF. Full variable domain (remainder filled in from reference TRBV5-5 and TRBJ2-5): DAGVTQSPTHLIKTRGQQVTLRCSPISGHKSVSWYQQVLGQGPQFIFQYYEKEERGRGNFPDRFSARQFPNYSSELNVNALLLGDSALYLCASSSSLHDRETQYFGPGTRLLVL.

In its sample, this clonotype was seen a few times. J is TRBJ2-7 and V is TRBV20-1, with 7 bases identical to TRBD2. Per germline, CDR1 DFQATT and CDR2 SNEGSKA (reference sequence). The CDR3 is made up of 13 amino acids. The ends lost 2 bases at V and 2 bases at J; junction bases unmatched: 3. CDR3 sequence: CSARQGGTYEQYF. In DNA form, the CDR3 reads TGCAGTGCTAGACAGGGAGGGACCTACGAGCAGTACTTC.

The chain links TRBV4-1 to TRBJ2-7, with TRBD1 as a possible D gene (5 bases). Germline V gives CDR1 MGHRA, CDR2 YSYEKL. CDR3 size: 15 residues. V was cut by 1 base and J by 2 bases, with 12 bases left in between. The CDR3 is CASSQGQGQPYEQYF. The DNA of the CDR3 is TGCGCCAGCAGCCAAGGCCAGGGCCAACCCTACGAGCAGTACTTC.

The CDR3 region has the DNA TGTGCCAGCAGCCAAGATTGGCAGGGAGGAGCTTTGACTGAAGCTTTCTTT. It yields the protein CASSQDWQGGALTEAFF. V is TRBV7-4 and J is TRBJ1-1; TRBD1 is a possible D gene (5 bases). The germline V and J ends were trimmed by 5 bases and 5 bases, with 24 bases remaining between them. Germline assignment: CDR1 SGHVT and CDR2 SQSDAQ. The CDR3 runs to 17 residues.

A few counts support this clonotype. V and J are TRBV19 and TRBJ1-1; TRBD1 aligns across 7 bases. V was pared by 4 bases and J by 5 bases, with 10 bases of the junction left unmatched. This CDR3 has 15 amino acids. Germline CDR1 LNHDA, CDR2 SQIVND (reference sequence). CDR3 in DNA: TGTGCCAGTAGTAGAAACAGGGGATTATGGACTGAAGCTTTCTTT. The encoded protein is CASSRNRGLWTEAFF. Based on the CDR3 plus reference TRBV19 and TRBJ1-1, the full variable domain is DGGITQSPKYLFRKEGQNVTLSCEQNLNHDAMYWYRQDPGQGLRLIYYSQIVNDFQKGDIAEGYSVSREKKESFPLTVTSAQKNPTAFYLCASSRNRGLWTEAFFGQGTRLTVV.

This clonotype came up a few times. The rearrangement joins TRBV30 to TRBJ2-1; D is unclear. The CDR3 is made up of 16 amino acids. Germline V gene sequence: CDR1 GTSNPN, CDR2 SVGIG (reference sequence). Between the trimmed V and J ends, which lost 0 bases and 4 bases, there was a span of 16 bases. CDR3 in DNA: TGTGCCTGGAGTGTACAAGGATTAGTTTATTACAATGAGCAGTTCTTC. Translated, it gives CAWSVQGLVYYNEQFF.

This clonotype was found a few times. The rearrangement links TRBV5-1 to TRBJ2-1, with 7 nucleotides matching TRBD2. Losses at the gene ends were 3 bases for V and 0 bases for J; bases not matched to a gene: 3. In germline, CDR1 is SGHRS, CDR2 YFSETQ. CDR3 length: 15 residues. Here the CDR3 DNA reads TGCGCCAGCAGCTCTAGCGGAAACTCCTACAATGAGCAGTTCTTC. It translates to CASSSSGNSYNEQFF.

The chain combines TRBV20-1 with TRBJ2-7, with D hard to call. Germline loops: CDR1 DFQATT, CDR2 SNEGSKA (reference sequence). This CDR3 spans 12 amino acids. This chain's CDR3 is CSSGPWAGEQYF. CDR3 DNA sequence: TGCAGCTCGGGCCCTTGGGCAGGCGAGCAGTACTTC.

This sequence joins TRBV7-2 and TRBJ1-6; weak D call: TRBD1 (5 bases). V was pared by 6 bases and J by 9 bases, with 24 bases between. Germline V gene data show CDR1 as SGHTA and CDR2 as FQGNSA. The CDR3 runs to 17 residues. The CDR3 nucleotides read TGTGCCAGCAGTTACTCGATGCAGGGAGCTGACGGTTCACCCCTCCACTTT. It encodes CASSYSMQGADGSPLHF. Using reference TRBV7-2 and TRBJ1-6 for the parts outside the CDR3, the full variable domain is GAGVSQSPSNKVTEKGKDVELRCDPISGHTALYWYRQSLGQGLEFLIYFQGNSAPDKSGLPSDRFSAERTGGSVSTLTIQRTQQEDSAVYLCASSYSMQGADGSPLHFGNGTRLTVT.

The table lists this clonotype with a few counts. This chain links TRBV7-2 with TRBJ2-6; D gene ambiguous. The CDR3 spans 14 residues. Deletions cut 4 bases from V and 2 bases from J, with 6 bases between. Germline lookup yields CDR1 SGHTA and CDR2 FQGNSA. CDR3: CASSSIPGANVLTF. The CDR3, as DNA: TGTGCCAGCAGCTCTATTCCTGGGGCCAACGTCCTGACTTTC.

There are many counts of this clonotype. The chain combines TRBV25-1 with TRBJ1-4; TRBD1 might be the D (6 bases). Germline CDR1 is MGHDK and CDR2 is SYGVNS. Trimming shortened V by 2 bases and J by 8 bases, and 15 bases separated the two germline ends. This CDR3 contains 15 residues. CDR3: CASSERAGVWEKLFF. The CDR3 DNA sequence: TGTGCCAGCAGTGAAAGAGCAGGGGTATGGGAAAAACTGTTTTTT.

There are many counts of this clonotype. The V gene is TRBV25-1, the J gene TRBJ2-7; D call uncertain. The CDR3 loop spans 12 amino acids. V lost 3 bases and J lost 2, with 5 bases in between. Per germline, CDR1 MGHDK and CDR2 SYGVNS. The chain's CDR3 is CASSDLAYEQYF. DNA of the CDR3: TGTGCCAGCAGTGATCTTGCCTACGAGCAGTACTTC.

J is TRBJ2-7 and V is TRBV6-5; D tentatively fits TRBD1 or TRBD2 (5 bases each). The V gene lost 6 bases and the J gene lost 0 bases, with 18 bases spanning the gap. Germline CDR1 is MNHEY and CDR2 is SVGAGI. The CDR3 is made up of 16 amino acids. The CDR3 sequence: CASRRQGPMSSYEQYF. The DNA of the CDR3 is TGTGCCAGCAGGCGGCAGGGACCGATGAGCTCCTACGAGCAGTACTTC.

The rearrangement links TRBV20-1 to TRBJ2-7; 12 bases match TRBD2. The CDR3 runs 13 residues. CDR1 and CDR2 (germline): DFQATT, SNEGSKA (reference sequence). V lost 5 bases to trimming and J lost 4 bases; unmatched junction nucleotides: 3. The CDR3 reads CSAPTSGRYEQYF. The CDR3 bases are TGCAGTGCTCCCACTAGCGGGAGGTACGAGCAGTACTTC.

CDR3 in amino acids: CASSYGDGTYGYTF. CDR3 nucleotides: TGTGCCAGCAGTTACGGGGACGGGACTTATGGCTACACCTTC. This chain links TRBV6-5 with TRBJ1-2; D is perhaps TRBD1 (5 bases). CDR1 and CDR2 (germline): MNHEY, SVGAGI. This CDR3 contains 14 residues. V lost 2 bases to trimming and J lost 5 bases, with 12 bases between them.

The chain joins TRBV13 to TRBJ2-3, with 9 bases lining up with TRBD2. CDR3 length equals 19 residues. Trimming took 1 base from V and 3 from J; bases not matched to a gene: 14. Per germline, CDR1 PRHDT and CDR2 FYEKMQ (reference sequence). The CDR3 is CASSLEVIRGGAETDTQYF. The CDR3, as DNA: TGTGCCAGCAGCTTAGAAGTGATACGCGGGGGGGCTGAGACAGATACGCAGTATTTT.

The chain recombines TRBV12-3 or TRBV12-4 with TRBJ2-7; TRBD1 agrees at 8 bases. The CDR3 totals 15 residues. Trimming removed 6 bases from V and 3 bases from J; junction bases left unmatched: 10. CDR3 residues: CASSLSQGVGYEQYF. CDR3 nucleotide sequence: TGTGCCAGCAGCCTATCACAGGGGGTAGGCTACGAGCAGTACTTC.

This sequence joins TRBV20-1 and TRBJ2-2; a possible D gene is TRBD1 (5 bases). This CDR3 has 14 amino acids. Germline CDR1 reads DFQATT; CDR2 reads SNEGSKA (reference sequence). Trimming shortened V by 1 base and J by 5 bases, and 11 bases separated the two germline ends. The CDR3 DNA reads as TGCAGTGCTAGAGCGGATCAGGGAACCGGGGAGCTGTTTTTT. Translating it yields CSARADQGTGELFF.

The chain joins TRBV6-2 or TRBV6-3 to TRBJ2-5; TRBD2 might be the D (6 bases). The CDR3 is 11 amino acids. Looked up from germline, CDR1 is MNHEY and CDR2 is SVGEGT. Trimming took off 5 bases at V and 7 bases at J, with 8 bases between the two ends. The CDR3 spells CASSMGGTQYF. CDR3 in DNA: TGTGCCAGCAGTATGGGGGGGACCCAGTACTTC.

The rearrangement links TRBV19 to TRBJ2-3; no reliable D call. V was cut by 3 bases and J by 2 bases, with 12 bases left in between. Germline V gene lookup returns CDR1 LNHDA and CDR2 SQIVND (reference sequence). The CDR3 is made up of 15 amino acids. CDR3 in amino acids: CASSISGQVTDTQYF. The CDR3 nucleotides are TGTGCCAGTAGTATTTCGGGCCAGGTCACAGATACGCAGTATTTT.

The J gene is TRBJ2-3, the V gene TRBV7-8; the D gene is possibly TRBD1 (5 bases). The V gene lost 1 base and the J gene lost 0 bases, with 14 bases spanning the gap. The germline gives CDR1 SGHVS, CDR2 FQNEAQ. CDR3 length equals 17 residues. The CDR3 sequence: CASSLGGLRLSTDTQYF. The CDR3, as DNA: TGTGCCAGCAGCTTAGGGGGCCTTAGGCTGAGCACAGATACGCAGTATTTT.

This rearrangement joins TRBV2 to TRBJ2-3, with D tentatively TRBD2 (6 bases). The CDR3 totals 12 residues. Germline V gives CDR1 SNHLY, CDR2 FYNNEI. The ends were cut back, 5 bases at V and 5 bases at J, with 8 bases in the middle. CDR3 sequence reads: CASSRRVDTQYF. In nucleotides, the CDR3 is TGTGCCAGCAGTAGGAGGGTAGATACGCAGTATTTT.